These T cell receptor beta chains were read from a single sample in a study of cytomegalovirus exposure and HLA in healthy donors. The protocol was immunoSEQ multiplex PCR, while the TCRdb copy is restricted to in-frame clones and leaves out a portion. The sample has under 110,000 clones, less than 80% seen once. Sample: PBMCs. These receptors were taken from a man in his sixties in good health and CMV-seronegative. CDR3s include the opening cysteine and the closing phenylalanine or tryptophan. D genes are given only for firm matches. Part of the rows lack a size; the others show once, few, many or a class for expanded clones.

CASSLVQGSPDTQYF | TGTGCCAGCAGCTTAGTGCAGGGGTCCCCAGATACGCAGTATTTT | TRBJ2-3 | - | - | TRBV7-2
CASSLDRGGGVGGYTF | TGTGCCAGCAGCCTTGATCGAGGGGGCGGGGTGGGAGGCTACACCTTC | TRBJ1-2 | TRBD1 | - | TRBV2
CASSLGRTGELFF | TGTGCCAGCAGCTTAGGGCGGACCGGGGAGCTGTTTTTT | TRBJ2-2 | - | few | TRBV11-3
CASSLGGGVRVNYGYTF | TGTGCCAGCAGCTTGGGTGGTGGTGTCAGGGTTAACTATGGCTACACCTTC | TRBJ1-2 | - | - | TRBV5-4
CASSITAGRDTQYF | TGTGCCAGTAGTATCACAGCGGGGAGAGATACGCAGTATTTT | TRBJ2-3 | TRBD2 | medium-sized | TRBV19
CASSLRTGPNYGYTF | TGCGCCAGCAGCTTGAGAACAGGGCCTAACTATGGCTACACCTTC | TRBJ1-2 | - | - | TRBV5-1
CASSVGQGVENQPQHF | TGTGCCAGCAGCGTAGGGCAGGGGGTGGAAAATCAGCCCCAGCATTTT | TRBJ1-5 | TRBD1 | - | TRBV9
CASRLSSTGGYTF | TGTGCCAGCAGATTATCTTCTACGGGAGGCTACACCTTC | TRBJ1-2 | - | - | TRBV5-8
CASSFAWTGNQPQHF | TGTGCCAGCAGCTTCGCGTGGACAGGAAATCAGCCCCAGCATTTT | TRBJ1-5 | TRBD1 | - | TRBV7-2
CASSLGETNEKLFF | TGCGCCAGCAGCTTAGGGGAAACTAATGAAAAACTGTTTTTT | TRBJ1-4 | - | - | TRBV5-1
CASSLRGSYNEQFF | TGTGCCAGCAGTCTTAGGGGATCCTACAATGAGCAGTTCTTC | TRBJ2-1 | - | - | TRBV27
CASMGQGVGEQYF | TGTGCCAGCATGGGACAGGGAGTAGGCGAGCAGTACTTC | TRBJ2-7 | TRBD1 | - | TRBV2
CASNPGIMSGYTF | TGTGCCAGCAATCCCGGGATAATGAGCGGCTACACCTTC | TRBJ1-2 | - | few | TRBV6-1
CASSAGERAGEGTEAFF | TGTGCCAGCAGCGCAGGGGAGAGGGCAGGGGAGGGCACTGAAGCTTTCTTT | TRBJ1-1 | - | few | TRBV9
CASSTNRGPNEKLFF | TGCGCCAGCAGCACCAACAGGGGGCCTAATGAAAAACTGTTTTTT | TRBJ1-4 | TRBD1 | - | TRBV5-1
CASSPRRLAGEVGELFF | TGTGCCAGCAGCCCGCGTCGACTAGCGGGGGAGGTCGGGGAGCTGTTTTTT | TRBJ2-2 | TRBD2 | many | TRBV7-9
CAISRTDNTEAFF | TGTGCCATCAGCCGGACAGATAACACTGAAGCTTTCTTT | TRBJ1-1 | - | few | TRBV10-3
CASSAPGLAEANEQFF | TGTGCCAGCAGCGCCCCGGGACTAGCGGAAGCCAATGAGCAGTTCTTC | TRBJ2-1 | TRBD2 | - | TRBV7-3
CASSARTSAQETQYF | TGTGCCAGCAGCGCCCGGACTAGCGCGCAAGAGACCCAGTACTTC | TRBJ2-5 | TRBD2 | - | TRBV5-4
CASSTRGQVDTQYF | TGCGCCAGCAGCACCAGGGGGCAGGTAGATACGCAGTATTTT | TRBJ2-3 | TRBD1 | - | TRBV5-1
CASSAESSEKLFF | TGTGCCAGCAGTGCTGAAAGTAGTGAAAAACTGTTTTTT | TRBJ1-4 | - | - | TRBV2
CASSQTGGQETQYF | TGCGCCAGCAGCCAAACGGGGGGGCAAGAGACCCAGTACTTC | TRBJ2-5 | TRBD2 | - | TRBV4-1
CASSSLGLAGGEETQYF | TGTGCCAGCAGCTCCCTCGGACTAGCGGGGGGGGAAGAGACCCAGTACTTC | TRBJ2-5 | TRBD2 | - | TRBV7-7
CASTIGADTQYF | TGTGCCAGCACCATCGGGGCAGATACGCAGTATTTT | TRBJ2-3 | - | - | TRBV2
CASSTGVSGTDTQYF | TGTGCCAGCAGTACAGGGGTCAGCGGCACAGATACGCAGTATTTT | TRBJ2-3 | TRBD1 | - | TRBV6-6
CASSPTSTDTQYF | TGTGCCAGCTCTCCTACTAGCACAGATACGCAGTATTTT | TRBJ2-3 | - | - | TRBV18
CASSLSGHDDGYTF | TGTGCCAGCAGCTTATCAGGTCATGATGATGGCTACACCTTC | TRBJ1-2 | - | - | TRBV7-9
CASSLSGQTSHGYTF | TGTGCCAGCAGCTTGAGTGGACAAACCAGCCATGGCTACACCTTC | TRBJ1-2 | - | - | TRBV5-4
CASSGRGTDTQYF | TGTGCCAGCAGCGGAAGGGGTACAGATACGCAGTATTTT | TRBJ2-3 | - | - | TRBV5-4
CASTLLARGTEAFF | TGTGCCAGCACCCTTCTCGCACGGGGCACTGAAGCTTTCTTT | TRBJ1-1 | - | - | TRBV28
CAISGGQGRTGNTIYF | TGTGCCATCAGTGGAGGACAGGGGCGGACTGGAAACACCATATATTTT | TRBJ1-3 | TRBD1 | few | TRBV10-3
CASSSPRDTEAFF | TGTGCCAGCAGCTCACCTCGGGACACTGAAGCTTTCTTT | TRBJ1-1 | - | - | TRBV5-4
CASSLGAEAYEQYF | TGCGCCAGCAGCTTGGGGGCAGAAGCATACGAGCAGTACTTC | TRBJ2-7 | - | - | TRBV5-1
CASSARQGTSPLHF | TGTGCCAGTAGTGCCCGACAGGGTACCTCACCCCTCCACTTT | TRBJ1-6 | TRBD1 | - | TRBV2
CASSYSGVGNTIYF | TGTGCCAGCAGTTACAGTGGAGTTGGAAACACCATATATTTT | TRBJ1-3 | - | - | TRBV6-5
CASSQAKGAADTQYF | TGCGCCAGCAGCCAAGCGAAGGGGGCGGCAGATACGCAGTATTTT | TRBJ2-3 | TRBD1 | - | TRBV4-3
CASSFATLSRSGTGELFF | TGTGCCAGCAGCTTTGCGACACTGTCCCGTTCGGGGACCGGGGAGCTGTTTTTT | TRBJ2-2 | - | - | TRBV12-1
CSVEQGRSGELFF | TGCAGCGTTGAACAGGGCCGGTCCGGGGAGCTGTTTTTT | TRBJ2-2 | - | - | TRBV29-1
CASSYTGATDTQYF | TGTGCCAGCAGCTACACAGGGGCAACAGATACGCAGTATTTT | TRBJ2-3 | TRBD1 | - | TRBV7-2
CASSLGRGPQHF | TGTGCCAGCAGCTTAGGACGAGGGCCCCAGCATTTT | TRBJ1-5 | - | few | TRBV7-2
CASRDDRVYEQYF | TGTGCCAGCAGGGACGACAGGGTCTACGAGCAGTACTTC | TRBJ2-7 | TRBD1 | - | TRBV25-1
CASSYRYYNEQFF | TGTGCCAGCAGCTACAGGTATTACAATGAGCAGTTCTTC | TRBJ2-1 | - | - | TRBV11-2
CASSPSSGNTIYF | TGTGCCAGTAGCCCGAGCTCTGGAAACACCATATATTTT | TRBJ1-3 | - | - | TRBV19
CASSRTGQETQYF | TGTGCCAGCAGCCGGACAGGACAAGAGACCCAGTACTTC | TRBJ2-5 | TRBD1 | few | TRBV6-6
CASSLTEGNQETQYF | TGCGCCAGCAGCCTCACGGAGGGTAATCAAGAGACCCAGTACTTC | TRBJ2-5 | - | - | TRBV5-1
CASRRTGGFMYGYTF | TGTGCCAGCAGACGTACAGGGGGCTTTATGTATGGCTACACCTTC | TRBJ1-2 | TRBD1 | - | TRBV28
CSVRSPGGVYGYTF | TGCAGCGTCCGGTCGCCAGGGGGTGTCTATGGCTACACCTTC | TRBJ1-2 | TRBD1 | once | TRBV29-1
CASSSGLAGERETQYF | TGTGCCAGCAGTTCAGGACTAGCGGGGGAGAGGGAGACCCAGTACTTC | TRBJ2-5 | TRBD2 | - | TRBV2
CASSLRWTTNEKLFF | TGTGCCAGCAGCTTGCGTTGGACTACTAATGAAAAACTGTTTTTT | TRBJ1-4 | - | - | TRBV7-2
CAWGARTDTQYF | TGTGCCTGGGGGGCCCGCACAGATACGCAGTATTTT | TRBJ2-3 | - | - | TRBV30
CASRKRGQGDEQFF | TGTGCCAGCAGAAAGCGGGGGCAAGGGGATGAGCAGTTCTTC | TRBJ2-1 | TRBD2 | - | TRBV6-6
CASSTMTGRETQYF | TGTGCCAGTAGTACGATGACAGGGAGAGAGACCCAGTACTTC | TRBJ2-5 | TRBD1 | - | TRBV19